Listed here are 17 T cell receptor beta chains from one sample, sequenced in a study of metastatic and nonmetastatic thyroid tumors. TCRdb re-called clones from the PCR reads using MiXCR. The data show 20,000 to 25,000 clones, about a sixth seen once. No treatment of any kind had been given to any patient before thyroid surgery. Sequencing was done on a sample of tumor tissue. These receptors were obtained from a female donor with papillary thyroid cancer or a benign thyroid nodule (not recorded which). Some clones in this sample may be carry-over from other donors' samples.

This clone occurred many times. This sequence joins TRBV10-2 and TRBJ2-7, with 7 bases lining up with TRBD1. The trim removed 6 bases at V and 2 bases at J, leaving 4 bases unmatched. CDR1 WSHSY and CDR2 SAAADI come from the germline V gene. This CDR3 contains 13 residues. For the CDR3, the DNA is TGCGCCAGCAGCACCGGGACAGCCTACGAGCAGTACTTC. Its translation: CASSTGTAYEQYF.

This clone was counted at least ten times. The chain carries TRBV6-1 and TRBJ1-6; 8 nucleotides align to TRBD1. The J segment lost 8 bases and the V segment lost 6 bases, leaving 12 bases of the junction unmatched. Germline assignment: CDR1 MNHNS and CDR2 SASEGT. CDR3 length equals 16 residues. The chain's CDR3 is CASSPSGQGLDSPLHF. CDR3 in DNA: TGTGCCAGCAGCCCCTCAGGACAGGGATTGGATTCACCCCTCCACTTT.

This clone ranks as medium-sized. J is TRBJ1-2 and V is TRBV28; possibly TRBD1 for D (6 bases). The CDR3 extends over 17 amino acids. In germline, CDR1 is MDHEN, CDR2 SYDVKM. Trimming removed 6 bases from V and 1 base from J, with 21 bases in between. The CDR3 region is CASRAGQRLVSNYGYTF. The DNA for the CDR3 is TGTGCCAGCAGGGCAGGACAGAGACTAGTTAGTAACTATGGCTACACCTTC.

This clone came up many times. The genes are TRBV13 and TRBJ1-1; D is uncertain. This CDR3 spans 13 amino acids. Per the germline V gene, CDR1 is PRHDT and CDR2 is FYEKMQ (reference sequence). Trimming shortened V by 0 bases and J by 3 bases, and 5 bases separated the two germline ends. CDR3 in DNA: TGTGCCAGCAGCTTAGGCCTGTACACTGAAGCTTTCTTT. Translation: CASSLGLYTEAFF. Combining the CDR3 with reference TRBV13 and TRBJ1-1 gives the whole variable domain AAGVIQSPRHLIKEKRETATLKCYPIPRHDTVYWYQQGPGQDPQFLISFYEKMQSDKGSIPDRFSAQQFSDYHSELNMSSLELGDSALYFCASSLGLYTEAFFGQGTRLTVV.

This clone was observed many times. The chain uses TRBV5-1 and TRBJ2-7; 7 nucleotides align to TRBD1. The length of the CDR3 is 13 residues. Germline V lookup: CDR1 SGHRS, CDR2 YFSETQ. The V gene end was trimmed by 7 bases and the J gene end by 3 bases; junction bases not matched to a gene: 7. The CDR3 region is CASGTDRIYEQYF. The DNA for the CDR3 is TGCGCCAGCGGCACGGACAGGATCTACGAGCAGTACTTC.

This clone was counted at least ten times. The chain joins TRBV5-1 to TRBJ1-1; TRBD1 aligns across 7 bases. The CDR3 runs to 14 residues. Losses at the gene ends were 4 bases for V and 4 bases for J; bases not matched to a gene: 7. Germline V gene sequence: CDR1 SGHRS, CDR2 YFSETQ. The CDR3 nucleotides read TGCGCCAGCAGCCCTGGACAGGTAGGCACTGAAGCTTTCTTT. This encodes CASSPGQVGTEAFF.

The table lists this clone with many counts. This chain links TRBV7-3 with TRBJ1-5; D remains ambiguous. Trimming shortened V by 2 bases and J by 6 bases, and 8 bases separated the two germline ends. The CDR3 consists of 13 residues. The germline V gene encodes CDR1 SGHTA and CDR2 FQGTGA. CDR3 in DNA: TGTGCCAGCAGCTTAGGGGTCGGTCAGCCCCAGCATTTT. It yields the protein CASSLGVGQPQHF.

This clone counts as medium-sized. The chain has TRBV4-2 and TRBJ2-7, with TRBD2 as a possible D gene (6 bases). CDR3 length equals 12 residues. V lost 3 bases and J 10 bases, leaving 13 bases between the germline ends. Germline values: CDR1 LGHNA, CDR2 YNFKEQ. The DNA for the CDR3 is TGTGCCAGCAGCCAGGATGGGACTTACCAGTACTTC. Translation gives CASSQDGTYQYF.

Ten or more counts support this clone. The chain links TRBV18 to TRBJ1-3; D gene ambiguous. Trimming stripped 3 bases from V and 0 bases from J, with 9 bases between. The germline CDR1 and CDR2 sequences are KGHSH and LQKENI. There are 15 residues in the CDR3. The CDR3 loop is CASSPDLGSGNTIYF. CDR3 bases: TGTGCCAGCTCACCGGACCTCGGCTCTGGAAACACCATATATTTT.

In its sample, this clone was seen many times. J is TRBJ1-5 and V is TRBV7-6; 9 nucleotides agree with TRBD1. The CDR3 sequence is 13 residues long. J lost 6 bases, V lost 5 bases, and 2 bases had no gene match. Per the germline V gene, CDR1 is SGHVS and CDR2 is FNYEAQ. For the CDR3, the DNA is TGTGCCAGCAGCCCGGACAGGGGTCAGCCCCAGCATTTT. Amino acids: CASSPDRGQPQHF.

The sample holds many counts of this clone. The rearrangement links TRBV18 to TRBJ2-5; a possible D gene is TRBD2 (6 bases). The V end lost 5 bases, the J end lost 5 bases, and 12 bases lay between the germline ends. This CDR3 has 13 residues. Germline CDR1 KGHSH, CDR2 LQKENI. CDR3 DNA sequence: TGTGCCAGCTCAGGCGGAGGGAGGGAGACCCAGTACTTC. Translation: CASSGGGRETQYF.

In its sample, this clone was seen many times. The chain's CDR3 is CASSPPGTSRTGELFF. The CDR3 DNA reads TGTGCCAGCTCACCTCCCGGGACTAGCCGCACCGGGGAGCTGTTTTTT. The rearrangement uses TRBV18 and TRBJ2-2, with 9 nucleotides matching TRBD2. V shed 3 bases and J 4 bases; nucleotides not matched to a gene: 6. The CDR3 has 16 amino acids. CDR1 is KGHSH, CDR2 LQKENI, per germline.

This clone was recorded many times. The chain has TRBV20-1 and TRBJ1-4; weak D call: TRBD1 (5 bases). This CDR3 region has 15 residues. With 0 bases removed from V and 8 bases from J, the gap between germline ends came to 16 bases. Germline V lookup: CDR1 DFQATT, CDR2 SNEGSKA (reference sequence). CDR3 DNA: TGCAGTGCTAGAGATAGGGTCCGAACAGGCGAAAAACTGTTTTTT. It specifies CSARDRVRTGEKLFF.

A note on this clone: The junction departs from germline at one end; a sequencing error may be responsible. This chain connects TRBV20-1 to TRBJ2-2; D is possibly TRBD2 (6 bases). The germline V gene has CDR1 DFQATT and CDR2 SNEGSKA (reference sequence). CDR3 length equals 16 residues. As DNA, the CDR3 is TGCAGTTCTAGAGTAGGGCTGGGAGGAGGGACCGTGGAGCTGTTTTTT. Translated: CSSRVGLGGGTVELFF.

By proportion, this clone is medium-sized. The chain combines TRBV30 with TRBJ2-7, with 10 bases that match TRBD2. Losses at the gene ends were 5 bases for V and 6 bases for J; bases not matched to a gene: 7. From germline, CDR1 is GTSNPN and CDR2 SVGIG (reference sequence). The CDR3 has 13 amino acids. The DNA of the CDR3 is TGTGCCTGGGCAAGCGGGAGGGCCTCCGAGCAGTACTTC. As protein: CAWASGRASEQYF.

This clone was seen a handful of times. This may stem from a read error, because a much larger clone lies one nucleotide away. This same CDR3 is encoded by further DNA sequences in the sample. The J gene is TRBJ1-1, the V gene TRBV7-6, with D perhaps TRBD1 (6 bases). Germline values: CDR1 SGHVS, CDR2 FNYEAQ. There are 14 residues in the CDR3. The CDR3 region is CASSLDTGPTEAFF. The DNA of the CDR3 is TGTGCCAGCAGTTTAGACACAGGGCCCACTGAAGCTTTCTTT.

This clone was observed many times. This chain uses TRBV24-1 with TRBJ2-5; no firm D call. Deletions cut 1 base from V and 8 bases from J, with 4 bases between. The CDR3 loop spans 11 amino acids. Germline CDR1 reads KGHDR; CDR2 reads SFDVKD. The CDR3 here is CATSDLNTQYF. Here the CDR3 DNA reads TGTGCCACCAGTGATTTAAATACCCAGTACTTC.